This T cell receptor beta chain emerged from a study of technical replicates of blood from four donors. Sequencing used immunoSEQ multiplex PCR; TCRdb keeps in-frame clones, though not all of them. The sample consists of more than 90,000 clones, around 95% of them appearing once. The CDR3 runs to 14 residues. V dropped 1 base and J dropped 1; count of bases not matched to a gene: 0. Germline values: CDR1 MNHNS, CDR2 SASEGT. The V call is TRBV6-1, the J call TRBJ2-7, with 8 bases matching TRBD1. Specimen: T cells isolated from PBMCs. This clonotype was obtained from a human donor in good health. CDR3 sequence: CASSEGTGSYEQYF. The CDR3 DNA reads TGTGCCAGCAGTGAAGGGACAGGGTCCTACGAGCAGTACTTC.